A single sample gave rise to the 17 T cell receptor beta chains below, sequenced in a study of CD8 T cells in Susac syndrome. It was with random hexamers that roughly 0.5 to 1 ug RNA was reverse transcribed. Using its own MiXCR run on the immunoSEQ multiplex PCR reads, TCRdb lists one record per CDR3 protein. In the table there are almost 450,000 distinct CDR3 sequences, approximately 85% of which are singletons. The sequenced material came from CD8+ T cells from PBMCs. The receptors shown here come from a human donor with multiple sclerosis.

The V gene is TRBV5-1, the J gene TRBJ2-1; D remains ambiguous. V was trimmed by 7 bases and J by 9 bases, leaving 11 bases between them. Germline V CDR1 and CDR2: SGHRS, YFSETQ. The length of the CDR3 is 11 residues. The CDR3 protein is CASAVELEQFF. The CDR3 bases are TGCGCCAGCGCCGTGGAGCTTGAGCAGTTCTTC.

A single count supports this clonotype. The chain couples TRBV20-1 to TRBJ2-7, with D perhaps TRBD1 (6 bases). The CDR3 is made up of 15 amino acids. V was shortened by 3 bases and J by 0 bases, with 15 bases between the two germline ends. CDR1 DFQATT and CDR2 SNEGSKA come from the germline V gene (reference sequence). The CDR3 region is CSARGYREHSYEQYF. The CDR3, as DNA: TGCAGTGCTAGGGGGTACAGGGAACACTCCTACGAGCAGTACTTC.

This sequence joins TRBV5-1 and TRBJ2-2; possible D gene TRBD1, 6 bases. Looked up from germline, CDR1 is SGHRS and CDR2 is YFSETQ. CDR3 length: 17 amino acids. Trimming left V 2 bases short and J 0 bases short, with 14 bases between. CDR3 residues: CASSFRDTPSNTGELFF. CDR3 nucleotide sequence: TGCGCCAGCAGCTTCAGGGACACACCTTCGAACACCGGGGAGCTGTTTTTT.

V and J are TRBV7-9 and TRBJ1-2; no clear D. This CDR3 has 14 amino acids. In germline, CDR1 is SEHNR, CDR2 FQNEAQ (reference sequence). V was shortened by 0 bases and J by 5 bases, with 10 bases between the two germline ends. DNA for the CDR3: TGTGCCAGCAGCTTAGCAGGGTTCGGGTATGGCTACACCTTC. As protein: CASSLAGFGYGYTF.

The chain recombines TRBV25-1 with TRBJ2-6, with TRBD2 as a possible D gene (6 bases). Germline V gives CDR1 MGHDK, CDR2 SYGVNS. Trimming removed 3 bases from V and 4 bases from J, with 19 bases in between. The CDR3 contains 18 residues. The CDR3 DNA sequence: TGTGCCAGCAGTGATATCAATCGGGAGTGGCCCGGGGCCAACGTCCTGACTTTC. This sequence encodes CASSDINREWPGANVLTF.

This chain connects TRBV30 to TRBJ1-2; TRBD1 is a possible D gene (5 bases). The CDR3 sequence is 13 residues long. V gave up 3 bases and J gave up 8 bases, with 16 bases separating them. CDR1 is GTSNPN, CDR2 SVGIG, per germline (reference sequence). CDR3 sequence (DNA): TGTGCCTGGAGAATCGGGGCGACTGACGGCTACACCTTC. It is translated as CAWRIGATDGYTF.

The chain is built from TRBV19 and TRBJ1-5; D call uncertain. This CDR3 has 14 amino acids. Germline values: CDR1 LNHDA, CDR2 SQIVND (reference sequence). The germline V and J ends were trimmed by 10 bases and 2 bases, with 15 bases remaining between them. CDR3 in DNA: TGTGCCACGGAGAGGAGTAGGGGCAATCAGCCCCAGCATTTT. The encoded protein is CATERSRGNQPQHF.

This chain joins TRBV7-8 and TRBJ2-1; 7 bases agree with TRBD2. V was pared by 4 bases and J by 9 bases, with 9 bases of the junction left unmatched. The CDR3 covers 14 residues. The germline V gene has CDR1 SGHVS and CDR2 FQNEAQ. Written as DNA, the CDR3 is TGTGCCAGCAGCTCAGAGGCGGGAGCATCTGAGCAGTTCTTC. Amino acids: CASSSEAGASEQFF.

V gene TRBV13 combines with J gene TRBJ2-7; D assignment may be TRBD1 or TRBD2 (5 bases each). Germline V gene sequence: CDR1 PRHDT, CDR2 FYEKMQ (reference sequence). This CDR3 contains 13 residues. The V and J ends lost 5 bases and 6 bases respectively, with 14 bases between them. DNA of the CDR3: TGTGCCAGCAGCGCTCCTGAGGGGTCCGAGCAGTACTTC. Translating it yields CASSAPEGSEQYF.

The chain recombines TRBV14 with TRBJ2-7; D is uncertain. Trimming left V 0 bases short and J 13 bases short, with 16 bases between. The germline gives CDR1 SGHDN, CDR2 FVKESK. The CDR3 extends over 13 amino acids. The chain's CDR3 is CASSQDSVPLKYF. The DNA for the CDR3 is TGTGCCAGCAGCCAAGATTCCGTCCCCCTCAAATACTTC.

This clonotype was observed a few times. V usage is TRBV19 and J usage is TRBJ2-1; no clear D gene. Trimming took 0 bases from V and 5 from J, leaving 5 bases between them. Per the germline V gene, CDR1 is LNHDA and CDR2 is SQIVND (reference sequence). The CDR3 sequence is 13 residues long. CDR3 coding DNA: TGTGCCAGTAGTATAGAGGGGAACAATGAGCAGTTCTTC. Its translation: CASSIEGNNEQFF.

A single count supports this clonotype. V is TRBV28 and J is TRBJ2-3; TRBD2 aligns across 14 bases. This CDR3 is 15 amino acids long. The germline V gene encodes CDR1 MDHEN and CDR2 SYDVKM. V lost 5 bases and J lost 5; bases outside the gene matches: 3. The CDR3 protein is CASSMTSGGGDTQYF. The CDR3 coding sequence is TGTGCCAGCAGTATGACTAGCGGGGGGGGAGATACGCAGTATTTT. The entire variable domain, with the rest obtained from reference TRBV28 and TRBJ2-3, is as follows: DVKVTQSSRYLVKRTGEKVFLECVQDMDHENMFWYRQDPGLGLRLIYFSYDVKMKEKGDIPEGYSVSREKKERFSLILESASTNQTSMYLCASSMTSGGGDTQYFGPGTRLTVL.

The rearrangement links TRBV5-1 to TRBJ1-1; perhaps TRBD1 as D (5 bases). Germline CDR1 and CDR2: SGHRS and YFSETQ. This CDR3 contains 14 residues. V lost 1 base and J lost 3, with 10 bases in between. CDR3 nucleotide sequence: TGCGCCAGCAGCTTGTGGGGGTGGGACACTGAAGCTTTCTTT. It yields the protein CASSLWGWDTEAFF.

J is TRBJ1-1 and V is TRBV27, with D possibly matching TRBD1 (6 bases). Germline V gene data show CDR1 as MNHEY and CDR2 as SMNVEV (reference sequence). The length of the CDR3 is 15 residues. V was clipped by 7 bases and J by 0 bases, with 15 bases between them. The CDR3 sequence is CASILDSSMNTEAFF. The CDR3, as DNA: TGTGCCAGCATCCTGGACAGCTCCATGAACACTGAAGCTTTCTTT.

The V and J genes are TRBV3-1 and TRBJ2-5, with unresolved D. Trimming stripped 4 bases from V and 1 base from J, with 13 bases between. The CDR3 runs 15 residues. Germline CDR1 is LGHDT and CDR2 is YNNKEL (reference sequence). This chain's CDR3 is CASSPRRSSQETQYF. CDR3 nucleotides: TGTGCCAGCAGCCCACGTCGGAGCTCCCAAGAGACCCAGTACTTC.

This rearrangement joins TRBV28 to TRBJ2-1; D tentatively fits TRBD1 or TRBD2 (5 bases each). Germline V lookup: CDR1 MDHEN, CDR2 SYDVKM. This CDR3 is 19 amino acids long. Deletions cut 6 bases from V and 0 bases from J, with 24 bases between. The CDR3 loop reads CASRPSGFPRASSYNEQFF. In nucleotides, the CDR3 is TGTGCCAGCAGGCCAAGCGGTTTTCCCAGGGCTAGCTCCTACAATGAGCAGTTCTTC.

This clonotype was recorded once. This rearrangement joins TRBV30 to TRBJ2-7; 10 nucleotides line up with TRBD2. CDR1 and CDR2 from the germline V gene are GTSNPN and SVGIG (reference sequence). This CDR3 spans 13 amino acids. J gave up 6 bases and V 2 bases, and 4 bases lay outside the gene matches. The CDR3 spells CAWSLAGVGEQYF. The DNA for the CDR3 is TGTGCCTGGAGTCTAGCGGGAGTCGGCGAGCAGTACTTC.